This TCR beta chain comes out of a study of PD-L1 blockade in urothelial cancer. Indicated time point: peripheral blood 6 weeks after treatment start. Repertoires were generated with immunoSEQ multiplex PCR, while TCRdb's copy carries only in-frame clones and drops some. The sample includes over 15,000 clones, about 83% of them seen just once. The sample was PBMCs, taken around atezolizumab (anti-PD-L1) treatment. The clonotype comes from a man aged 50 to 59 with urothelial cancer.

The CDR3 protein is CASSLAYAGGGSGNTIYF. In DNA form, the CDR3 reads TGCGCCAGCAGCTTGGCCTATGCAGGGGGTGGCTCTGGAAACACCATATATTTT. The rearrangement links TRBV5-1 to TRBJ1-3; 7 nucleotides align to TRBD1. Trimming removed 0 bases from V and 0 bases from J; junction bases left unmatched: 9. Per the germline V gene, CDR1 is SGHRS and CDR2 is YFSETQ. CDR3 length: 18 residues. The full variable domain, its missing parts supplied by reference TRBV5-1 and TRBJ1-3, is KAGVTQTPRYLIKTRGQQVTLSCSPISGHRSVSWYQQTPGQGLQFLFEYFSETQRNKGNFPGRFSGRQFSNSRSEMNVSTLELGDSALYLCASSLAYAGGGSGNTIYFGEGSWLTVV.